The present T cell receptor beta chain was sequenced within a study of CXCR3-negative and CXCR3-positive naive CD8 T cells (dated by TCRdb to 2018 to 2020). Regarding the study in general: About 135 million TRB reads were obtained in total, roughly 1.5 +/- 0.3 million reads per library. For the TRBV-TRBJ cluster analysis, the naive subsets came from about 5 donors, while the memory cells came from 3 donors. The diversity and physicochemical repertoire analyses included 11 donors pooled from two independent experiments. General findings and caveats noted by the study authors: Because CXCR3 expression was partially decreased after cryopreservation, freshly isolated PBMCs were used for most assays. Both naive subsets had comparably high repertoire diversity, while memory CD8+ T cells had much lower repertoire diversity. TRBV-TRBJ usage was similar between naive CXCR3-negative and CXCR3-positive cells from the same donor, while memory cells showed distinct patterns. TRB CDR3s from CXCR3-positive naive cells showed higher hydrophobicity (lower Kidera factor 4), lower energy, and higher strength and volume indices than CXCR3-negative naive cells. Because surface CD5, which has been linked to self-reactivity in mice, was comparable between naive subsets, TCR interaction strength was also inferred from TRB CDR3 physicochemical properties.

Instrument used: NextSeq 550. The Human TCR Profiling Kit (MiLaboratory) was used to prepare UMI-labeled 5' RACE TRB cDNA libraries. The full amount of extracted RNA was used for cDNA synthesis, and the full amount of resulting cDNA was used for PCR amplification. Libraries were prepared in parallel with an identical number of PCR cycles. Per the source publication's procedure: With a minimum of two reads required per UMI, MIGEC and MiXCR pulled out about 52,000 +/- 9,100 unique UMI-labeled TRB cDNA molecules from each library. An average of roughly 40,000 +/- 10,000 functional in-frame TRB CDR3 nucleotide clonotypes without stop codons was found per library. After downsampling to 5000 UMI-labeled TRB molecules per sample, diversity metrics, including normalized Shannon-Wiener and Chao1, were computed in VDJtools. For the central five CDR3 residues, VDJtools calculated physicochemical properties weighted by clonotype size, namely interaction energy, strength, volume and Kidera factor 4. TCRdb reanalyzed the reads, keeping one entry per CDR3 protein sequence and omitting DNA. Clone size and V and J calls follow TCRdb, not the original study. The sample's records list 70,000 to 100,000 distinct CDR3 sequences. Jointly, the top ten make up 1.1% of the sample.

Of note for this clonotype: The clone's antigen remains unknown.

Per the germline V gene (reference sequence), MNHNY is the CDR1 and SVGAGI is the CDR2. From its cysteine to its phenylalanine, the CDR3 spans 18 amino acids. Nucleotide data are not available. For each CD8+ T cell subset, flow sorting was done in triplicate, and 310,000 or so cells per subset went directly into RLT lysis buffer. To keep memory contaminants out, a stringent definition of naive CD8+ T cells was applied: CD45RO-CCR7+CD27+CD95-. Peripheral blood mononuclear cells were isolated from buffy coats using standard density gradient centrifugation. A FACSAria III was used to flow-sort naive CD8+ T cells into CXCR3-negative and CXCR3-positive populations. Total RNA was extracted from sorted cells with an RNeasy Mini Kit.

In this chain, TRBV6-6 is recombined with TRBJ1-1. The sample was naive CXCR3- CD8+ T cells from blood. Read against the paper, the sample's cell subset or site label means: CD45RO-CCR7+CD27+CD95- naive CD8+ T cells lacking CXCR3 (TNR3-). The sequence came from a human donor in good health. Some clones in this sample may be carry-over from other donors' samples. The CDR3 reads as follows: CGSSYPTDLSRGNTEAFF.